This TCR beta chain was obtained from a study of CD8 T cells in ankylosing spondylitis. Findings and limits, study-wide: Blood of patients with ankylosing spondylitis appeared to be characterized by a TCR beta motif of several highly homologous variants. As reported, disease-linked clones showed significant enrichment in matched ankylosing spondylitis synovial fluid.

V was pared by 0 bases and J by 6 bases, with 9 bases of the junction left unmatched. Germline loops: CDR1 DFQATT, CDR2 SNEGSKA (reference sequence). The CDR3 sequence is 16 residues long. The sample holds a few counts of this clonotype. Antigen: not known. TCRdb ran MiXCR on the 5' RACE reads and lists one entry per CDR3 protein. The table has 300,000 to 400,000 distinct CDR3 sequences, approximately 20% seen once. The source material was blood, either unsorted or a sorted T cell fraction (not recorded which). The rearrangement links TRBV20-1 to TRBJ2-7; TRBD2 aligns across 12 bases. This TCR was recovered from a male donor with ankylosing spondylitis. The chain's CDR3 is CSARDLQTSGRPEQYF. The CDR3 DNA is TGCAGTGCTAGAGATCTTCAGACTAGCGGGAGACCCGAGCAGTACTTC.